The 14 T cell receptor beta chains below all came from one sample that was sequenced in a study of CD8 T cells in Susac syndrome. Reverse transcription of about 0.5 to 1 ug RNA used random hexamers. TCRdb reprocessed the immunoSEQ multiplex PCR reads via MiXCR and lists one record per CDR3 protein. The sample consists of 77,000 or so distinct CDR3 sequences, about 93% of them appearing once. Sequencing used CD4+ T cells from PBMCs. Receptors originate from a human donor with Susac syndrome.

This chain uses TRBV7-2 with TRBJ1-3; perhaps TRBD1 as D (6 bases). CDR3 length: 15 amino acids. Germline assignment: CDR1 SGHTA and CDR2 FQGNSA. Trimming took off 5 bases at V and 0 bases at J, with 11 bases between the two ends. This CDR3 reads CASSPQGSSGNTIYF. In DNA form, the CDR3 reads TGTGCCAGCAGCCCCCAGGGGTCCTCTGGAAACACCATATATTTT.

This clonotype was seen a single time. V and J are TRBV12-3 or TRBV12-4 and TRBJ2-7, with TRBD1 identical over 7 bases. V shed 4 bases, J shed 3 bases, and the junction held 6 bases outside the gene matches. CDR3 length equals 14 residues. The CDR3 DNA sequence: TGTGCCAGCAGTTCCCTGGGACAGAACTACGAGCAGTACTTC. Translating it yields CASSSLGQNYEQYF.

The chain couples TRBV7-2 to TRBJ2-3; TRBD2 is a possible D gene (6 bases). The V gene's germline CDR1 is SGHTA and CDR2 FQGNSA. The CDR3 consists of 16 residues. V was clipped by 6 bases and J by 4 bases, with 20 bases between them. The CDR3 is CASRRLPGLVPDTQYF. The CDR3 DNA reads as TGTGCCAGCAGGAGGCTACCGGGACTCGTACCAGATACGCAGTATTTT.

This chain links TRBV4-2 with TRBJ2-3; 9 bases line up with TRBD1. This CDR3 has 16 amino acids. The V and J ends lost 0 bases and 4 bases, in that order; junction bases with no gene match: 5. CDR1 and CDR2 from the germline V gene are LGHNA and YNFKEQ. The CDR3 loop is CASSQDEGQGSDTQYF. DNA of the CDR3: TGTGCCAGCAGCCAAGATGAGGGACAGGGCTCAGATACGCAGTATTTT.

The chain recombines TRBV20-1 with TRBJ2-2; D perhaps matches TRBD1 (5 bases). The CDR3 runs 14 residues. Germline values: CDR1 DFQATT, CDR2 SNEGSKA (reference sequence). The ends were cut back, 5 bases at V and 6 bases at J, with 16 bases in the middle. CDR3 loop: CSALSPGLAGELFF. The CDR3 DNA reads TGCAGTGCTTTATCCCCAGGGTTAGCCGGGGAGCTGTTTTTT.

A single count supports this clonotype. The J gene is TRBJ2-1, the V gene TRBV6-5, with D perhaps assigned TRBD1 or TRBD2 (8 bases each). Germline V gene sequence: CDR1 MNHEY, CDR2 SVGAGI. This CDR3 comprises 15 residues. Between the trimmed V and J ends, which lost 5 bases and 10 bases, there was a span of 21 bases. CDR3 amino acids: CASSPPGGGGREQFF. CDR3 nucleotides: TGTGCCAGCAGTCCACCAGGGGGCGGCGGGAGGGAGCAGTTCTTC.

The chain has TRBV28 and TRBJ2-5; D is perhaps TRBD1 (8 bases). V was clipped by 5 bases and J by 2 bases, with 15 bases between them. The V gene's germline CDR1 is MDHEN and CDR2 SYDVKM. The CDR3 is 15 amino acids. CDR3 DNA sequence: TGTGCCAGCAGTCAGGGGGGGACAGGACAAGAGACCCAGTACTTC. It specifies CASSQGGTGQETQYF.

The chain employs TRBV5-4 and TRBJ2-2; D uncertain. Trimming pared 0 bases from V and 0 bases from J, leaving 12 bases between. The CDR3 has 17 residues. Per germline, CDR1 SGHNT and CDR2 YYREEE (reference sequence). CDR3 protein: CASSLALPLANTGELFF. CDR3 bases: TGTGCCAGCAGCTTGGCCCTTCCCCTAGCGAACACCGGGGAGCTGTTTTTT.

The chain carries TRBV3-1 and TRBJ2-3; TRBD2 agrees at 13 bases. In germline, CDR1 is LGHDT, CDR2 YNNKEL (reference sequence). V shed 3 bases, J shed 3 bases, and the junction held 6 bases outside the gene matches. The CDR3 has 17 amino acids. CDR3: CASSHGLAGAVTDTQYF. The CDR3 DNA reads TGTGCCAGCAGCCACGGACTAGCGGGAGCGGTTACAGATACGCAGTATTTT.

The rearrangement uses TRBV19 and TRBJ2-7, with D unclear. The CDR3 spans 12 residues. Germline values: CDR1 LNHDA, CDR2 SQIVND (reference sequence). Trimming stripped 6 bases from V and 1 base from J, with 7 bases between. CDR3 in DNA: TGTGCCAGTAGGTCGGTTTCCTACGAGCAGTACTTC. It codes for CASRSVSYEQYF.

The V call is TRBV6-2 or TRBV6-3, the J call TRBJ1-5; D is unclear. The germline V gene has CDR1 MNHEY and CDR2 SVGEGT. The CDR3 extends over 15 amino acids. Trimming pared 1 base from V and 1 base from J, leaving 8 bases between. The CDR3 DNA is TGTGCCAGCAGTTACTTCGGGCTAAGCAATCAGCCCCAGCATTTT. This translates into CASSYFGLSNQPQHF.

The J gene is TRBJ2-5, the V gene TRBV7-9; D call uncertain. This CDR3 region has 15 residues. V dropped 5 bases and J dropped 0 bases, with 13 bases sitting between them. Germline V gene lookup returns CDR1 SEHNR and CDR2 FQNEAQ (reference sequence). CDR3 amino acids: CASSRGPQYQETQYF. The CDR3, as DNA: TGTGCCAGCAGCAGAGGACCGCAGTACCAAGAGACCCAGTACTTC.

CDR3 DNA: TGTGCCTGGAGCAGGGGCGATGCGTATGGCTACACCTTC. Amino acids: CAWSRGDAYGYTF. The chain has TRBV30 and TRBJ1-2; TRBD1 might be the D (6 bases). From germline, CDR1 is GTSNPN and CDR2 SVGIG (reference sequence). The CDR3 is 13 amino acids. V shed 3 bases and J shed 5 bases, with 13 bases lying between them.

With regard to this clonotype: The germline gene is not matched at one end of the junction; a read error may be the cause. The chain has TRBV11-2 and TRBJ1-1; a weak D match, TRBD1 (6 bases). CDR1 SGHAT and CDR2 FQNNGV come from the germline V gene. The CDR3 spans 13 residues. Here the CDR3 reads CASSLVGGAEAFF. CDR3 bases: TGTGCCAGCAGCTTGGTAGGGGGGGCTGAAGCCTTCTTT.